These 2 T cell receptor beta chains were sequenced from one sample in a study of shared clonotypes between healthy human individuals. Method: immunoSEQ multiplex PCR; TCRdb's copy keeps in-frame clones and lacks some. The table shows over 400,000 clones, with roughly 95% occurring only once. The specimen was naive CD4+ T cells sorted from blood. Subset specified: CD45RA+ positively selected. The source is a woman in her thirties in good health.

Only one count was recorded for this clone. The chain joins TRBV30 to TRBJ1-2, with a possible D match to TRBD1 (5 bases). Per germline, CDR1 GTSNPN and CDR2 SVGIG (reference sequence). V dropped 4 bases and J dropped 5 bases, with 14 bases sitting between them. The CDR3 has 13 residues. DNA for the CDR3: TGTGCCTGGACCCGGGGCGAAGGTTATGGCTACACCTTC. It is translated as CAWTRGEGYGYTF. The full variable domain, in which reference TRBV30 and TRBJ1-2 provide the parts outside the CDR3, is SQTIHQWPATLVQPVGSPLSLECTVEGTSNPNLYWYRQAAGRGLQLLFYSVGIGQISSEVPQNLSASRPQDRQFILSSKKLLLSDSGFYLCAWTRGEGYGYTFGSGTRLTVV.

The gene calls are TRBV28 and TRBJ1-5, with a possible D match to TRBD1 (5 bases). This CDR3 contains 14 residues. Trimming pared 5 bases from V and 3 bases from J, leaving 11 bases between. Germline values: CDR1 MDHEN, CDR2 SYDVKM. As DNA, the CDR3 is TGTGCCAGCAGTACCGGGACCACCAATCAGCCCCAGCATTTT. Amino acid sequence: CASSTGTTNQPQHF.